This TCR beta chain came from a study of cytomegalovirus exposure and HLA in healthy donors. V lost 3 bases, J lost 2 bases, and 5 bases stayed unmatched. Germline CDR1 is SGDLS and CDR2 is YYNGEE. The CDR3 covers 15 residues. The PCR contained 60 Vbeta and 13 Jbeta primers. Clones were sequenced by immunoSEQ multiplex PCR, and TCRdb holds only the in-frame ones, with some missing. This table holds hundreds of thousands of clones, roughly 70% found once. Material: PBMCs. The receptor was derived from a female donor in good health and CMV-seronegative. This chain connects TRBV9 to TRBJ2-3; TRBD2 matches 8 bases. The DNA of the CDR3 is TGTGCCAGCAGCGCTCGGGAGGGGCACACAGATACGCAGTATTTT. It is translated as CASSAREGHTDTQYF.